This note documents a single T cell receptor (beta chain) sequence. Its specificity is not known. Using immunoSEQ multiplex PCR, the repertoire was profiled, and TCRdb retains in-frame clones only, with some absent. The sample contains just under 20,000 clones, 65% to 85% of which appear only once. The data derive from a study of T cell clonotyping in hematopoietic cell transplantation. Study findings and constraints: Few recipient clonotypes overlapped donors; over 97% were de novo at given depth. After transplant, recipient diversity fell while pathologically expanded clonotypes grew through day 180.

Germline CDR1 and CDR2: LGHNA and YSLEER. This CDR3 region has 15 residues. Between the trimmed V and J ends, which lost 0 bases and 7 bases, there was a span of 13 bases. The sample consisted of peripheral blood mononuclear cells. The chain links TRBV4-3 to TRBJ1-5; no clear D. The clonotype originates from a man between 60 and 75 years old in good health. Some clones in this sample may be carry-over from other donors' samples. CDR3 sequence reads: CASSQDLDWRQPQHF. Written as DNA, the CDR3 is TGCGCCAGCAGCCAAGATCTGGATTGGCGGCAGCCCCAGCATTTT.